Listed below are T cell receptor beta chains from one sample, sequenced in a study of Graves' ophthalmopathy and Graves' hyperthyroidism. One entry per CDR3 protein, called by TCRdb with MiXCR from the multiplex PCR reads. The profile shows about 550,000 distinct CDR3 sequences, less than 40% of them singletons. Source material: peripheral blood or thyroid tissue (not recorded which). These receptors were collected from an adult man with Graves' hyperthyroidism. CDR3s include the opening cysteine and the closing phenylalanine or tryptophan. The order of the fields is D gene, clone size, J gene, V gene, CDR3 DNA, CDR3 protein. The D gene is left open where the match is weak. A clone size is listed for some rows: how often the clone was seen (once, few, many), or a class if it is expanded.

>-|many|TRBJ1-2|TRBV7-6
TGTGCCAGCAGCTTGTTATCGACAGACGATTTCTATGGCTACACCTTC
CASSLLSTDDFYGYTF
>-|many|TRBJ2-7|TRBV4-1
TGCGCCAGCAGCCAAGTTGCAGGGAACGGCGAGCAGTACTTC
CASSQVAGNGEQYF
>TRBD1|few|TRBJ1-2|TRBV7-9
TGTGCCAGCAGCCGGGACAGGGGGCCTCGGGACTATGGCTACACCTTC
CASSRDRGPRDYGYTF
>TRBD1|many|TRBJ2-7|TRBV6-5
TGTGCCAGCAGTTACGGGACAGGGGTTGTCGGGCAGTACTTC
CASSYGTGVVGQYF
>TRBD2|many|TRBJ2-5|TRBV20-1
TGCAGTGCTAGATTTAGCGGGGGTGGGGGGGAGACCCAGTACTTC
CSARFSGGGGETQYF
>-|many|TRBJ2-6|TRBV20-1
TGCAGTGCTAGAGCTCACTCTAGACTAACTGGGGCCAACGTCCTGACTTTC
CSARAHSRLTGANVLTF
>-|-|TRBJ2-3|TRBV9
TGTGCCAGCAGCGGTTCCGGGACAGATACGCAGTATTTT
CASSGSGTDTQYF
>-|-|TRBJ1-2|TRBV20-1
TGCAGTGCTAGTCTGACCGGGGGTGGCAACTGGGGCTACACCTTC
CSASLTGGGNWGYTF
>TRBD1|many|TRBJ2-5|TRBV20-1
TGCAGTGCTAGACCAACACCGGGACAGGGGGGACAAGAGACCCAGTACTTC
CSARPTPGQGGQETQYF
>TRBD1|many|TRBJ1-1|TRBV29-1
TGCAGCGCCGACAGGGGTATCACTGAAGCTTTCTTT
CSADRGITEAFF
>-|-|TRBJ2-5|TRBV10-3
TGTGCCATCAGTGATTTAGGGACCCAGTACTTC
CAISDLGTQYF
>-|many|TRBJ1-5|TRBV11-2
TGTGCCAGCAGCTTAGGCACGTTAAGCAATCAGCCCCAGCATTTT
CASSLGTLSNQPQHF
>-|many|TRBJ1-2|TRBV2
TGTGCCAGCACCGCCGGGACGTCCTATGGCTACACCTTC
CASTAGTSYGYTF
>-|-|TRBJ2-3|TRBV7-3
TGTGCCAGCAGCTTACAGGTTCGGGCGGGGGCCACAGATACGCAGTATTTT
CASSLQVRAGATDTQYF
>-|few|TRBJ2-5|TRBV6-5
TGTGCCAGCAGCCCCACAGGGCGGAGAGAGACCCAGTACTTC
CASSPTGRRETQYF
>TRBD1|-|TRBJ1-2|TRBV29-1
TGCAGCGTGGGACAGGGAGGGGAGTGGGGGAACTATGGCTACACCTTC
CSVGQGGEWGNYGYTF
>-|-|TRBJ2-7|TRBV7-6
TGTGCCAGCAGCTTGTTTGGTCCGAGCGGAGACGAGCAGTACTTC
CASSLFGPSGDEQYF
>TRBD1|-|TRBJ1-2|TRBV5-1
TGCGCCAGCAGCTTGGGGGCAGGGGGCGCGCTGCGCTACACCTTC
CASSLGAGGALRYTF
>-|many|TRBJ1-2|TRBV2
TGTGCCAGCAGTGAAAGGGGTGGCTACACCTTC
CASSERGGYTF
>-|many|TRBJ1-1|TRBV19
TGTGCCAGTACCCCTGTTGGGCTGCGGAACACTGAAGCTTTCTTT
CASTPVGLRNTEAFF
>TRBD2|-|TRBJ2-5|TRBV6-4
TGTGCCAGCAGTGAAACGGCGGGAGATGGGGAGACCCAGTACTTC
CASSETAGDGETQYF
>-|-|TRBJ1-5|TRBV15
TGTGCCACCAGCAGAGACGGGAATCAGCCCCAGCATTTT
CATSRDGNQPQHF
>TRBD1|-|TRBJ1-3|TRBV7-2
TGTGCCAGCAGCTGGGGACAGGGAACGGGGGACTATGGCTACACCATATATTTT
CASSWGQGTGDYGYTIYF
>-|-|TRBJ2-3|TRBV7-3
TGTGCCAGCAGCCCTTCACGGGGCTTAGGGTATACGCAGTATTTT
CASSPSRGLGYTQYF
>-|many|TRBJ1-2|TRBV5-6
TGTGCCAGCAGCTTGGCTGCAGGGGCCAACTATGGCTACACCTTC
CASSLAAGANYGYTF
>TRBD1|-|TRBJ1-6|TRBV7-9
TGTGCCAGCAGCCACCGACAGGGTCGGTCACCCCTCCACTTT
CASSHRQGRSPLHF
>-|many|TRBJ1-2|TRBV19
TGTGCCAGTAGTATTCAGGGCTACTATGGCTACACCTTC
CASSIQGYYGYTF
>TRBD1|-|TRBJ1-1|TRBV3-1
TGTGCCAGCAGCCAGGAGACAGGGTATTTCGGCACTGAAGCTTTCTTT
CASSQETGYFGTEAFF
>-|-|TRBJ2-5|TRBV7-6
TGTGCTAGCCCTCTGGCGGGGGAGACCCAGTACTTC
CASPLAGETQYF
>TRBD2|-|TRBJ2-7|TRBV20-1
TGCAGTGCCATCAGCGGGGGGGCACTAAATGAGCAGTACTTC
CSAISGGALNEQYF
>-|few|TRBJ1-3|TRBV6-6
TGTGCCAGCAGCCCCACAGGTCTCTCTGGAAACACCATATATTTT
CASSPTGLSGNTIYF
>TRBD1|-|TRBJ2-7|TRBV30
TGTGCCTGGAGCAGGGGGCGGTACGAGCAGTACTTC
CAWSRGRYEQYF
>TRBD1|-|TRBJ2-7|TRBV25-1
TGTGCCAGCAGTGAACAGACAGGGAATGACCCCTACGAGCAGTACTTC
CASSEQTGNDPYEQYF
>-|-|TRBJ2-1|TRBV7-6
TGTGCCAGCAGCGTTAGACAGGAGTACGGTGAGCAGTTCTTC
CASSVRQEYGEQFF
>TRBD1|many|TRBJ2-5|TRBV28
TGTGCCAGCAGACAGACAGGGAAAGAGACCCAGTACTTC
CASRQTGKETQYF
>-|many|TRBJ2-2|TRBV20-1
TGCAGTGCTGGGAGTTCCGGGGAGCTGTTTTTT
CSAGSSGELFF
>-|many|TRBJ2-7|TRBV5-1
TGCGCCAGCAGCCAACGCAAGGGTATGGCCTACGAGCAGTACTTC
CASSQRKGMAYEQYF
>-|-|TRBJ2-2|TRBV5-1
TGCGCCAGCAGCTTGGTCCTCCAGGGTTTCGGCGGGGAGCTGTTTTTT
CASSLVLQGFGGELFF
>-|many|TRBJ1-2|TRBV6-5
TGTGCCAGCAGTTTCCGTGGTCGGCAGATACACTATGGCTACACCTTC
CASSFRGRQIHYGYTF
>TRBD1|many|TRBJ1-2|TRBV6-1
TGTGCCAGCAGTGAAAGGGGACAGGGGATCGGGGGCTACACCTTC
CASSERGQGIGGYTF
>-|many|TRBJ1-2|TRBV20-1
TGCAGTGCTAGAGATATTGGGGCCCTTAACTATGGCTACACCTTC
CSARDIGALNYGYTF
>-|-|TRBJ2-3|TRBV20-1
TGCAGTGCTAGAGTCCCTTTCAGATACACAGATACGCAGTATTTT
CSARVPFRYTDTQYF
>TRBD1|many|TRBJ2-3|TRBV29-1
TGCAGCGTTCCGGAGACCTGGACAGGGAGCACAGATACGCAGTATTTT
CSVPETWTGSTDTQYF
>TRBD1|-|TRBJ1-2|TRBV5-4
TGCGCCAGCAGCCAATTGCCGGGACAGGGAGACTATGGCTACACCTTC
CASSQLPGQGDYGYTF
>TRBD1|-|TRBJ2-5|TRBV27
TGTGCCAGCAGCTCCGGGACAGGAGCGGAGACCCAGTACTTC
CASSSGTGAETQYF
>-|many|TRBJ2-5|TRBV7-8
TGTGCCAGCAGCTTAGGGGCGATGCAAGAGACCCAGTACTTC
CASSLGAMQETQYF